Below, one T cell receptor beta chain is given with its context. What it binds is not known. CDR3 size: 14 residues. The germline V gene encodes CDR1 SEHNR and CDR2 FQNEAQ (reference sequence). V was trimmed by 5 bases and J by 2 bases, leaving 12 bases between them. This table comes from immunoSEQ multiplex PCR, and its TCRdb copy is limited to in-frame clones, with some not included. The sample has more than 95,000 clones, 80% to 95% seen once; the top ten hold 1.1%. The sample comes from a study of T cell responses to AZD1222 COVID-19 vaccine. General study points: Only a handful of individuals given AZD1222 were seropositive at baseline. Nearly half of spike-specific TCRs reportedly target unmutated variant regions.

This chain links TRBV7-9 with TRBJ1-1; D remains unclear. The clonotype comes from an adult in good health. Here the sequenced sample was peripheral blood, taken on day 0 of AZD1222 vaccination. CDR3 bases: TGTGCCAGCAGCCGCGGGAAACCCAACACTGAAGCTTTCTTT. It is translated as CASSRGKPNTEAFF.